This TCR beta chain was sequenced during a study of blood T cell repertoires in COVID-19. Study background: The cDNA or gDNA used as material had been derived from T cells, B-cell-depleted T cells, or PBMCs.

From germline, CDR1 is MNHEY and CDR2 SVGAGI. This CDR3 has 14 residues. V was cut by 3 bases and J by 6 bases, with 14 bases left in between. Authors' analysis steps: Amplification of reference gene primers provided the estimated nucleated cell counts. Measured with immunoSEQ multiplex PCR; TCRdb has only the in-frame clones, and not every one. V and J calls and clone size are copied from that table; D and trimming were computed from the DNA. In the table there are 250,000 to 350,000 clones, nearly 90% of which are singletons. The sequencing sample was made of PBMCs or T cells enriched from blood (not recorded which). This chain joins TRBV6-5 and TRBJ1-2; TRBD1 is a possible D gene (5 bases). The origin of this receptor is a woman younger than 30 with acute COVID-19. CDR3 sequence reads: CASSYLEGTNGYTF. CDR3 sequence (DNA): TGTGCCAGCAGTTATCTGGAGGGGACCAATGGCTACACCTTC.